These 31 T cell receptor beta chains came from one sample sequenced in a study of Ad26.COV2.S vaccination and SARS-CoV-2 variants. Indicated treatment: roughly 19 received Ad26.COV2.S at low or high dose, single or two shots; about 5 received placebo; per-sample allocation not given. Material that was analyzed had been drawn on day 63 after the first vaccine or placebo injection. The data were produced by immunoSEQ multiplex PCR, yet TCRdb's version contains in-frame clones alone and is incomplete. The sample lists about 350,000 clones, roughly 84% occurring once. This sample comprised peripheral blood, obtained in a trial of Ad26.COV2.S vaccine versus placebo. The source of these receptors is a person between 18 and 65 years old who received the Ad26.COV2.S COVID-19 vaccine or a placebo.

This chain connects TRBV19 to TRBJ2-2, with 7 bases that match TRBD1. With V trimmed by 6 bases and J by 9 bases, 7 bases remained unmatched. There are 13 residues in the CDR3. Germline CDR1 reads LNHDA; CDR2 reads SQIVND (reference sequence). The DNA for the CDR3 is TGTGCCAGTAGCGTACACAGGGGTAGGGAGCTGTTTTTT. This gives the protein CASSVHRGRELFF.

The CDR3 here is CASSESDGSFDEQYF. The CDR3 nucleotides read TGCGCCAGCAGTGAGTCGGATGGCAGTTTCGACGAGCAGTACTTC. J is TRBJ2-7 and V is TRBV10-1; D is unclear. Per germline, CDR1 WNHNN and CDR2 SYGVQD (reference sequence). The CDR3 extends over 15 amino acids. Deletions cut 0 bases from V and 5 bases from J, with 14 bases between.

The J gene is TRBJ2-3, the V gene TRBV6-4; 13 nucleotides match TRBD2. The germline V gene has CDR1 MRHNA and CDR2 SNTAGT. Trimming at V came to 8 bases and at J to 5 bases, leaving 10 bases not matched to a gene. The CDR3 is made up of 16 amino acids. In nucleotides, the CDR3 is TGTGCCAGCGCCCAACTAGCGGGAGGGCCGTTAGATACGCAGTATTTT. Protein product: CASAQLAGGPLDTQYF.

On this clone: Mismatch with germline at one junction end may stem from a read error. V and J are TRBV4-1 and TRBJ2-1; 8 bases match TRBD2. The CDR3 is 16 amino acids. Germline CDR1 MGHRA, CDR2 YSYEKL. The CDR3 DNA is TGCGCCAGAAGCCAAGGGTTTAGCGGGAAAACCAATGAGCAGTTCTTC. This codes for CARSQGFSGKTNEQFF.

In nucleotides, the CDR3 is TGCAGTGCTAGAGATCTTGGCGAGCAGTACTTC. Encoded protein: CSARDLGEQYF. The V gene is TRBV20-1, the J gene TRBJ2-7, with no clear D. This CDR3 has 11 amino acids. Germline loops: CDR1 DFQATT, CDR2 SNEGSKA (reference sequence). The V gene lost 0 bases and the J gene lost 6 bases, with 6 bases spanning the gap.

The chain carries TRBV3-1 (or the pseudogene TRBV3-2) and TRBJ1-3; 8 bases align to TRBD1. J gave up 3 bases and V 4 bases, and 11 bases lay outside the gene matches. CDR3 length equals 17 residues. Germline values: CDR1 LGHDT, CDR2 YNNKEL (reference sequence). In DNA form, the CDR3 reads TGTGCCAGCAGCCTTAAGGAACAGGGGGGACATGGAAACACCATATATTTT. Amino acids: CASSLKEQGGHGNTIYF.

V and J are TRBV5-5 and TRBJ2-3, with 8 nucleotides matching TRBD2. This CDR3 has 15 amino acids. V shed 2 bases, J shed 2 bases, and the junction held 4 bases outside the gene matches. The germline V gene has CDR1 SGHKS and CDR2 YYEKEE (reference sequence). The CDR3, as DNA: TGTGCCAGCAGCTTAGCGGGAGTTGCCACAGATACGCAGTATTTT. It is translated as CASSLAGVATDTQYF.

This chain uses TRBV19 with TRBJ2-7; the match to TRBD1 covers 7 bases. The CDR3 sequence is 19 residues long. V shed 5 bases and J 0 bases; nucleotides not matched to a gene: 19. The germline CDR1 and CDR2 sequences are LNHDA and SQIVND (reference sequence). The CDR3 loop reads CASSSQPGQSPDSSYEQYF. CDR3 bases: TGTGCCAGTAGTTCCCAACCGGGACAGAGTCCTGATAGCTCCTACGAGCAGTACTTC.

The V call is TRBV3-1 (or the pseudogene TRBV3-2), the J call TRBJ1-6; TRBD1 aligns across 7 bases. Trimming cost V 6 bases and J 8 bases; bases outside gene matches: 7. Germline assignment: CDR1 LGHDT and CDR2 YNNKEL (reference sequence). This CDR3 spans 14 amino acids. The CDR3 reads CASRRDSMDSPLHF. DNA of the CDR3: TGTGCCAGCAGACGGGACAGTATGGATTCACCCCTCCACTTT.

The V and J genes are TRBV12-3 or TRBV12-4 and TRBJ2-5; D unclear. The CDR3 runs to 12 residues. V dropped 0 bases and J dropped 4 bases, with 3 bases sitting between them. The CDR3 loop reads CASSLARETQYF. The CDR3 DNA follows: TGTGCCAGCAGTTTAGCTAGAGAGACCCAGTACTTC.

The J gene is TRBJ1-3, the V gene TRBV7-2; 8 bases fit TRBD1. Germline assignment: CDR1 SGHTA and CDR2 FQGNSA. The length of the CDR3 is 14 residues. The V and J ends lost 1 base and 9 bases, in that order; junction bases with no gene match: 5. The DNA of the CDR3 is TGTGCCAGCAGCTTAGGAACAGGGGGAGGCACCATATATTTT. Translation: CASSLGTGGGTIYF.

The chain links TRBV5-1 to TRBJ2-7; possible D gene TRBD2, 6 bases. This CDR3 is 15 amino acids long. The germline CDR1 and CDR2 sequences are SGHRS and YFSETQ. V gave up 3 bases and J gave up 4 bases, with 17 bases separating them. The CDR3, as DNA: TGCGCCAGCAGCTCTGGAGGGGCCGTAGGGTACGAGCAGTACTTC. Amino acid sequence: CASSSGGAVGYEQYF. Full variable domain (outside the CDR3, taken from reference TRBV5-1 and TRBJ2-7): KAGVTQTPRYLIKTRGQQVTLSCSPISGHRSVSWYQQTPGQGLQFLFEYFSETQRNKGNFPGRFSGRQFSNSRSEMNVSTLELGDSALYLCASSSGGAVGYEQYFGPGTRLTVT.

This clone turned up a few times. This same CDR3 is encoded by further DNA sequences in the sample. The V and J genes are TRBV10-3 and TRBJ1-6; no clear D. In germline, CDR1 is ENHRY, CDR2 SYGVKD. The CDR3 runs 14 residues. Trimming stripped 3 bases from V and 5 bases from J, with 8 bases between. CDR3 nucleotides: TGTGCCATCAGTGACGGACTCAATAATTCACCCCTCCACTTT. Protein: CAISDGLNNSPLHF.

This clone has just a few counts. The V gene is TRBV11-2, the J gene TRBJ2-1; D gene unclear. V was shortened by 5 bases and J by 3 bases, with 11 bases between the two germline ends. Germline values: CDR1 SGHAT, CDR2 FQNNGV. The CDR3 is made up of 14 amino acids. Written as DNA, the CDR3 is TGTGCCAGCAGCCCGTCCGGGCGCTACAATGAGCAGTTCTTC. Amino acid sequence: CASSPSGRYNEQFF. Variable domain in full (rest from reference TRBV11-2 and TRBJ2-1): EAGVAQSPRYKIIEKRQSVAFWCNPISGHATLYWYQQILGQGPKLLIQFQNNGVVDDSQLPKDRFSAERLKGVDSTLKIQPAKLEDSAVYLCASSPSGRYNEQFFGPGTRLTVL.

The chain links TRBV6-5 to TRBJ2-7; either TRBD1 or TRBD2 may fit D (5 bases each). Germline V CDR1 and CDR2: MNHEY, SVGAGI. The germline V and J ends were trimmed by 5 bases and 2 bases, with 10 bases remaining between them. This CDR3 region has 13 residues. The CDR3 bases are TGTGCCAGCAGTACCAGGGACGCCTACGAGCAGTACTTC. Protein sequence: CASSTRDAYEQYF.

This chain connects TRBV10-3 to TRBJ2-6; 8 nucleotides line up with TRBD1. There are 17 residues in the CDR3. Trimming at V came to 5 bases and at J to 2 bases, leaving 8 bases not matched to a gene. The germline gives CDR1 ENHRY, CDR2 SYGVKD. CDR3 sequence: CAISKSTTGAGANVLTF. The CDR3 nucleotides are TGTGCCATCAGTAAATCAACGACAGGGGCTGGGGCCAACGTCCTGACTTTC.

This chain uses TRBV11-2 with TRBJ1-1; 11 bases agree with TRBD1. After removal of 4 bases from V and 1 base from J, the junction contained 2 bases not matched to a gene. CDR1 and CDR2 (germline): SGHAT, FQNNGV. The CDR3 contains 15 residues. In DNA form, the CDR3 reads TGTGCCAGCAGCTCGGACAGGGGGCCGAACACTGAAGCTTTCTTT. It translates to CASSSDRGPNTEAFF.

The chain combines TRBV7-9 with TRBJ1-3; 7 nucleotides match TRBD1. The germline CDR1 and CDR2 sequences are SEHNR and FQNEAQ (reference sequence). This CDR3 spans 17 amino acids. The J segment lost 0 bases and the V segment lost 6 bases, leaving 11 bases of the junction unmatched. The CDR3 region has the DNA TGTGCCAGCAGTTACGGACAGGCCGCGATCTCTGGAAACACCATATATTTT. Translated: CASSYGQAAISGNTIYF.

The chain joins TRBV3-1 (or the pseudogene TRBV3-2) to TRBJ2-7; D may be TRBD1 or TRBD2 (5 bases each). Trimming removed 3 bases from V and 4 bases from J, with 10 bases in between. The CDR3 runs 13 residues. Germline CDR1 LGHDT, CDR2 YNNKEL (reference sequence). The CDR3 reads CASSQLGPYEQYF. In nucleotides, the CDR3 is TGTGCCAGCAGCCAGCTGGGACCATACGAGCAGTACTTC.

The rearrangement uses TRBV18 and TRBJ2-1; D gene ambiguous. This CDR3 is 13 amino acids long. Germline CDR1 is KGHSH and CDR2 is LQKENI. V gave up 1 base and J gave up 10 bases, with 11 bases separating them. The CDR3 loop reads CASSPREVGEQFF. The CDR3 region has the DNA TGTGCCAGCTCACCACGTGAGGTAGGGGAGCAGTTCTTC.

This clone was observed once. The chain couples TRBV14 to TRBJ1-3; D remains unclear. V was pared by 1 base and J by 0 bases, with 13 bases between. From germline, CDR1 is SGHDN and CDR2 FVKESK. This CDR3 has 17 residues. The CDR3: CASSQAWQRISGNTIYF. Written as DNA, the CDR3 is TGTGCCAGCAGCCAAGCGTGGCAAAGGATCTCTGGAAACACCATATATTTT.

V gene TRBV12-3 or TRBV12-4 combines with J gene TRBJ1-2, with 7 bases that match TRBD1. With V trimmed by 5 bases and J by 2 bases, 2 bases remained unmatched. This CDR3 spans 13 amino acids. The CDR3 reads CASSLQGNYGYTF. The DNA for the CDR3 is TGTGCCAGCAGTCTACAGGGGAACTATGGCTACACCTTC.

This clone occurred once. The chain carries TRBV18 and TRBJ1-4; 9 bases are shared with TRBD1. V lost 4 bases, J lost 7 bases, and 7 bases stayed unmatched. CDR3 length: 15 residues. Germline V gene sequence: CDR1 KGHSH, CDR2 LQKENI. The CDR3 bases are TGTGCCAGCTCACAACAGGGGGCGTCTGGTGAAAAACTGTTTTTT. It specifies CASSQQGASGEKLFF. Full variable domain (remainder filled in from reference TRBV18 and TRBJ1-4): NAGVMQNPRHLVRRRGQEARLRCSPMKGHSHVYWYRQLPEEGLKFMVYLQKENIIDESGMPKERFSAEFPKEGPSILRIQQVVRGDSAAYFCASSQQGASGEKLFFGSGTQLSVL.

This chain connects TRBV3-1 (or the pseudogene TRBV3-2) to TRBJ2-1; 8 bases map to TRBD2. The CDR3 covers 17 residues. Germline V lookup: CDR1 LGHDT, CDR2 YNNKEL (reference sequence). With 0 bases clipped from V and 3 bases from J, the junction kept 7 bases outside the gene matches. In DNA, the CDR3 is TGTGCCAGCAGCCAAGATCTAAGAAGCGGGGGCTACAATGAGCAGTTCTTC. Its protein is CASSQDLRSGGYNEQFF.

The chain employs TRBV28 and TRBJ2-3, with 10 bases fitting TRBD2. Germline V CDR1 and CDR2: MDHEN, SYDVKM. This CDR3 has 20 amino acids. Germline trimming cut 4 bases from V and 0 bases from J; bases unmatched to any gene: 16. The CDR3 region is CASSYPGLAAYITSTDTQYF. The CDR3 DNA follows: TGTGCCAGCAGTTACCCCGGACTAGCGGCCTATATAACTAGCACAGATACGCAGTATTTT.

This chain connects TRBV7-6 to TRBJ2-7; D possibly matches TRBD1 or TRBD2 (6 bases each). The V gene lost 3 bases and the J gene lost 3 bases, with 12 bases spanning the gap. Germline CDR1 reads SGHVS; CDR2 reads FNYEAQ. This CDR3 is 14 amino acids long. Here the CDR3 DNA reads TGTGCCAGCAGCTTCGGGGGCGAAGGCTACGAGCAGTACTTC. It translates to CASSFGGEGYEQYF.

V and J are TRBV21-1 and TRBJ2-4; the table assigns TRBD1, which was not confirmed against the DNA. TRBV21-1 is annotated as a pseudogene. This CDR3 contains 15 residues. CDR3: CASSKATVQENIQYF. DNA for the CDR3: TGTGCCAGCAGCAAAGCAACCGTCCAGGAAAACATTCAGTACTTC.

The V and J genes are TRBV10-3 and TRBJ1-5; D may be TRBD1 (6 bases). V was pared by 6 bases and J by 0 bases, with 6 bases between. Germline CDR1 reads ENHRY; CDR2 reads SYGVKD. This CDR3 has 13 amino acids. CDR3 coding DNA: TGTGCCATCAGACAGGGTAGCAATCAGCCCCAGCATTTT. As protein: CAIRQGSNQPQHF.

This CDR3 is CASSSHTGNLNEQFF. The CDR3 DNA is TGTGCCAGCAGTTCTCACACCGGGAACTTAAATGAGCAGTTCTTC. This rearrangement joins TRBV27 to TRBJ2-1; possible D gene TRBD2, 5 bases. Germline CDR1 is MNHEY and CDR2 is SMNVEV (reference sequence). The CDR3 consists of 15 residues. Trimming removed 4 bases from V and 7 bases from J, with 17 bases in between.

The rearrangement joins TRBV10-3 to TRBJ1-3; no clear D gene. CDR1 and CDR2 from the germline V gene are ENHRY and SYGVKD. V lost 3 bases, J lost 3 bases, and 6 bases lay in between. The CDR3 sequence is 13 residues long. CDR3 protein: CAISDGYGNTIYF. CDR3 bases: TGTGCCATCAGTGATGGCTATGGAAACACCATATATTTT.

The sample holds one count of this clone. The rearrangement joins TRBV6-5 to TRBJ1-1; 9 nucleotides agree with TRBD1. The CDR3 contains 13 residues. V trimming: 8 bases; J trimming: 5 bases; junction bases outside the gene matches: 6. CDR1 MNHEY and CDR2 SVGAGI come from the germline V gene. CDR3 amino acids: CASAGQGGTEAFF. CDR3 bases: TGTGCCAGCGCGGGACAGGGTGGTACTGAAGCTTTCTTT.